The 11 T cell receptor beta chains presented below share a single source sample, sequenced in a study of CD8 T cells in Susac syndrome. Random-hexamer reverse transcription was applied to roughly 0.45 to 1 ug RNA. TCRdb re-derived calls from the immunoSEQ multiplex PCR reads in MiXCR, one entry per CDR3 protein. The sample consists of 40,000 to 55,000 distinct CDR3 sequences, 80% to 95% of them appearing once. The sample was CD8+ T cells from PBMCs. These receptors all stem from a human donor in good health.

The chain couples TRBV29-1 to TRBJ2-1; perhaps TRBD2 as D (6 bases). Trimming shortened V by 8 bases and J by 0 bases, and 11 bases separated the two germline ends. The germline V gene encodes CDR1 SQVTM and CDR2 ANQGSEA. The CDR3 is made up of 13 amino acids. CDR3 in amino acids: CSTLAASYNEQFF. CDR3 sequence (DNA): TGCAGCACCTTAGCGGCCTCCTACAATGAGCAGTTCTTC.

The DNA of the CDR3 is TGCGCCAGCAGCCAAGTCGTCGGGTACAATGAGCAGTTCTTC. Encoded protein: CASSQVVGYNEQFF. This chain connects TRBV4-1 to TRBJ2-1, with unresolved D. This CDR3 spans 14 amino acids. In germline, CDR1 is MGHRA, CDR2 YSYEKL. V was pared by 1 base and J by 4 bases, with 8 bases between.

The chain recombines TRBV6-2 or TRBV6-3 with TRBJ2-7; D is perhaps TRBD1 or TRBD2 (5 bases each). CDR1 is MNHEY and CDR2 is SVGEGT in the germline V gene. The CDR3 is 16 residues long. V lost 0 bases and J 1 base, leaving 13 bases between the germline ends. The CDR3 sequence is CASSYSIRGPSYEQYF. The CDR3 DNA reads TGTGCCAGCAGTTACTCGATCCGGGGCCCTTCCTACGAGCAGTACTTC.

The chain uses TRBV15 and TRBJ2-7; no firm D call. The V gene's germline CDR1 is LNHNV and CDR2 YYDKDF (reference sequence). This CDR3 contains 15 residues. V lost 6 bases and J 1 base, leaving 16 bases between the germline ends. The CDR3, as DNA: TGTGCCACCAGAGACGTTTCCCAGGTTTCCTACGAGCAGTACTTC. This codes for CATRDVSQVSYEQYF.

The chain links TRBV3-1 to TRBJ2-7; 8 bases agree with TRBD2. Germline CDR1 is LGHDT and CDR2 is YNNKEL (reference sequence). The CDR3 has 21 amino acids. V dropped 11 bases and J dropped 0; count of bases not matched to a gene: 30. The DNA for the CDR3 is TGTGCCTCCCCCCGGGGGACGGTTGATTGCGGGAGGCCTCAAAGCTCCTACGAGCAGTACTTC. This translates into CASPRGTVDCGRPQSSYEQYF.

The chain uses TRBV7-9 and TRBJ1-5, with 7 bases lining up with TRBD1. The CDR3 spans 17 residues. Losses at the gene ends were 5 bases for V and 4 bases for J; bases not matched to a gene: 14. Germline V CDR1 and CDR2: SEHNR, FQNEAQ (reference sequence). The chain's CDR3 is CASSTKTEGQLNQPQHF. CDR3 coding DNA: TGTGCCAGCAGCACAAAAACCGAGGGACAGTTGAATCAGCCCCAGCATTTT.

The chain has TRBV24-1 and TRBJ1-1; the D is unclear. V was clipped by 1 base and J by 7 bases, with 21 bases between them. The CDR3 runs 17 residues. Germline assignment: CDR1 KGHDR and CDR2 SFDVKD. The CDR3 spells CATSDFGRGTVFVEAFF. For the CDR3, the DNA is TGTGCCACCAGTGATTTTGGCCGAGGAACGGTTTTCGTTGAAGCTTTCTTT.

In its sample, this clonotype was seen once. The chain recombines TRBV24-1 with TRBJ2-1; D is ambiguous. CDR1 and CDR2 from the germline V gene are KGHDR and SFDVKD. This CDR3 comprises 11 residues. With 5 bases removed from V and 8 bases from J, the gap between germline ends came to 6 bases. Written as DNA, the CDR3 is TGTGCCACCAGTGGTTCCGATGAGCAGTTCTTC. It is translated as CATSGSDEQFF.

This chain uses TRBV20-1 with TRBJ2-7, with 7 bases that match TRBD1. V was clipped by 1 base and J by 4 bases; unmatched bases: 7. CDR1 and CDR2 from the germline V gene are DFQATT and SNEGSKA (reference sequence). The CDR3 contains 14 residues. The CDR3 here is CSARVVGQEYEQYF. The CDR3 DNA follows: TGCAGTGCTAGAGTGGTAGGACAGGAATACGAGCAGTACTTC.

This clonotype was seen once. The chain couples TRBV12-3 or TRBV12-4 to TRBJ2-7, with 8 positions matching TRBD2. V trimming: 2 bases; J trimming: 4 bases; junction bases outside the gene matches: 7. The CDR3 runs to 15 residues. The CDR3 protein is CASSLTGLGAYEQYF. In DNA form, the CDR3 reads TGTGCCAGCAGTTTAACGGGACTAGGGGCTTACGAGCAGTACTTC.

V and J are TRBV12-3 or TRBV12-4 and TRBJ2-2; a weak D match, TRBD1 (5 bases). The V end lost 3 bases, the J end lost 5 bases, and 10 bases lay between the germline ends. This CDR3 contains 14 residues. The CDR3 reads CASSFLPGTGELFF. CDR3 sequence (DNA): TGTGCCAGCAGTTTTCTCCCAGGGACCGGGGAGCTGTTTTTT.